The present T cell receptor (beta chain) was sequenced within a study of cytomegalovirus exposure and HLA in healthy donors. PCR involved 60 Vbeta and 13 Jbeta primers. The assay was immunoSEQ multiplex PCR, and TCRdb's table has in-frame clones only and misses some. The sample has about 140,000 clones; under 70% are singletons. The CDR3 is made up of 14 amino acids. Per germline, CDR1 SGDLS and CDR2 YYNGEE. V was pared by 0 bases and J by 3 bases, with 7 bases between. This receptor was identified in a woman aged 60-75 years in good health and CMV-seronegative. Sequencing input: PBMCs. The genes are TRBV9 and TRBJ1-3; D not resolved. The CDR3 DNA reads TGTGCCAGCAGCGTAGGTAGCCGTGGAAACACCATATATTTT. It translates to CASSVGSRGNTIYF. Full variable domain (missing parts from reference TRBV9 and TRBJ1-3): DSGVTQTPKHLITATGQRVTLRCSPRSGDLSVYWYQQSLDQGLQFLIQYYNGEERAKGNILERFSAQQFPDLHSELNLSSLELGDSALYFCASSVGSRGNTIYFGEGSWLTVV.